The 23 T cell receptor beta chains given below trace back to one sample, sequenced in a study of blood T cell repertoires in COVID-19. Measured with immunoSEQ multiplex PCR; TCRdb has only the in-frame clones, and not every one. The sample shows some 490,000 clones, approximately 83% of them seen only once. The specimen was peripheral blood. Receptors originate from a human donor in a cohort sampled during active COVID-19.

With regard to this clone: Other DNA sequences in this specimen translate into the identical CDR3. In DNA, the CDR3 is TGTGCCAGCAGTTTCCGCGAAGAGACCCAGTACTTC. It yields the protein CASSFREETQYF. V and J are TRBV12-3 or TRBV12-4 and TRBJ2-5; D is ambiguous. Trimming took 3 bases from V and 3 from J, leaving 5 bases between them. CDR3 length: 12 residues.

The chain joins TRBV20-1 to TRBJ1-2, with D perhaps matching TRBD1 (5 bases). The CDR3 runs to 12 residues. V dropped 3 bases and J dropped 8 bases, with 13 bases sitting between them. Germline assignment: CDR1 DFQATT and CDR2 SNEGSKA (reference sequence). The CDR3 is CSASRRGGGYTF. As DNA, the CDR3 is TGCAGTGCTAGTCGAAGGGGAGGGGGCTACACCTTC.

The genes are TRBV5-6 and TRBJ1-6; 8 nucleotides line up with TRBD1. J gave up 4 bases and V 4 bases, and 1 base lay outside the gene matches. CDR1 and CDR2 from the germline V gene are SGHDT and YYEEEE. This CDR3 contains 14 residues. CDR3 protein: CASSRDRYNSPLHF. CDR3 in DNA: TGTGCCAGCAGCCGGGACAGGTATAATTCACCCCTCCACTTT.

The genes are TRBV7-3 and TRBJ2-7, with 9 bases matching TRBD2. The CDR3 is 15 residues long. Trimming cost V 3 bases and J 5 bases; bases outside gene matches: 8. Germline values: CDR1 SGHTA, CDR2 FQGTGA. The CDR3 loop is CASSFSGGEGHEQYF. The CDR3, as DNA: TGTGCCAGCAGCTTTAGCGGGGGAGAGGGCCACGAGCAGTACTTC.

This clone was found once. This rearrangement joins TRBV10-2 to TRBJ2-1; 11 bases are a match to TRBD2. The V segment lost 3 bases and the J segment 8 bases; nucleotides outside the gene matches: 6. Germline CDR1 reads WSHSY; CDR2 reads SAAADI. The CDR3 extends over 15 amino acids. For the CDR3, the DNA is TGCGCCAGCAGTGATCCTAGCGGGAGGAAGGATGAGCAGTTCTTC. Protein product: CASSDPSGRKDEQFF.

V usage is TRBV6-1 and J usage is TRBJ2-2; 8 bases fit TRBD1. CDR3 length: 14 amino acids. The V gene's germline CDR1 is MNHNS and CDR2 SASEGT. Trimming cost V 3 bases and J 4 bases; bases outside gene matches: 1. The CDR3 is CASSEDRVTGELFF. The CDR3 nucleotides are TGTGCCAGCAGTGAGGACAGGGTCACCGGGGAGCTGTTTTTT.

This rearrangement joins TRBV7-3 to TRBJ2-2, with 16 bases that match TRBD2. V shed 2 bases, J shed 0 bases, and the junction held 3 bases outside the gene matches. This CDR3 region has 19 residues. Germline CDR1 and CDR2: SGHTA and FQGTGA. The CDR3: CASSLVGLAGGPNTGELFF. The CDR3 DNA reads TGTGCCAGCAGCTTAGTGGGACTAGCGGGAGGGCCGAACACCGGGGAGCTGTTTTTT. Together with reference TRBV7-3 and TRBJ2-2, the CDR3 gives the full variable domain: GAGVSQTPSNKVTEKGKYVELRCDPISGHTALYWYRQSLGQGPEFLIYFQGTGAADDSGLPNDRFFAVRPEGSVSTLKIQRTERGDSAVYLCASSLVGLAGGPNTGELFFGEGSRLTVL.

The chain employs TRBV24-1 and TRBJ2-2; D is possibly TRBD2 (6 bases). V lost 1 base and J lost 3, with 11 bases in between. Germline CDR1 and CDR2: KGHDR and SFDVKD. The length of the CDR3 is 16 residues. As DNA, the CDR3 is TGTGCCACCAGTGATTTTGGGGGGTTTGACACCGGGGAGCTGTTTTTT. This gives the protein CATSDFGGFDTGELFF.

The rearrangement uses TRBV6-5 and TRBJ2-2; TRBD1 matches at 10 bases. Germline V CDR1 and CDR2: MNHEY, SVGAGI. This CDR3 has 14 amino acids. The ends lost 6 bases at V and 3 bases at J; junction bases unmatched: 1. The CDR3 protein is CASRGTGDTGELFF. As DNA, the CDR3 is TGTGCCAGCAGAGGGACAGGGGACACCGGGGAGCTGTTTTTT.

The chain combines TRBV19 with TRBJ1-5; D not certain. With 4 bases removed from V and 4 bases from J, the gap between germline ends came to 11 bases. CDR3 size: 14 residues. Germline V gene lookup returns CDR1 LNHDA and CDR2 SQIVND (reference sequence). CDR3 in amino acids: CASSTYSGNQPQHF. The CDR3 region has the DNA TGTGCCAGTAGTACTTACAGTGGGAATCAGCCCCAGCATTTT.

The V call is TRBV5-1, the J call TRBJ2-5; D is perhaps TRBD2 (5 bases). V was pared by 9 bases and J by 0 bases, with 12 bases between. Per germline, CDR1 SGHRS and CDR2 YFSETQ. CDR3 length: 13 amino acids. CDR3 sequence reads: CATRREHQETQYF. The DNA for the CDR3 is TGCGCCACACGCCGGGAACACCAAGAGACCCAGTACTTC.

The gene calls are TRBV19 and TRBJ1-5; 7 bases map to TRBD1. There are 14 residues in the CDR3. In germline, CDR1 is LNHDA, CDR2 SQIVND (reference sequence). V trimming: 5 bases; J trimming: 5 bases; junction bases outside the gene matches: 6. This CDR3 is CASSPWTGYQPQHF. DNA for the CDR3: TGTGCCAGTAGTCCATGGACAGGATATCAGCCCCAGCATTTT.

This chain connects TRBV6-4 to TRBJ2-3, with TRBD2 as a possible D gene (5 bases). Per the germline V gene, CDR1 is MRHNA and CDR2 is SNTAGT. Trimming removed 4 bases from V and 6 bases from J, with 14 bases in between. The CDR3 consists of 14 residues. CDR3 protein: CASSVLASSDTQYF. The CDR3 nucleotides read TGTGCCAGCAGTGTCCTCGCTAGCTCGGATACGCAGTATTTT.

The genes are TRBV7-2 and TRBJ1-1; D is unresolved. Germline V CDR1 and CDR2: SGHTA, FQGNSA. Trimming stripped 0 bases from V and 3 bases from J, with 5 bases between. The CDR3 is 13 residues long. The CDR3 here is CASSLAGYTEAFF. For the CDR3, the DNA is TGTGCCAGCAGCTTAGCCGGGTACACTGAAGCTTTCTTT.

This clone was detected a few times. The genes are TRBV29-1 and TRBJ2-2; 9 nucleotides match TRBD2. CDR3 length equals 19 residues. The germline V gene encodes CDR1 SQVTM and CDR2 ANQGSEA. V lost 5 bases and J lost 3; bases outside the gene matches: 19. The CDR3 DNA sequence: TGCAGCGTTCAATCCCCCCGTTGGCTAGCGGGGAGTTACACCGGGGAGCTGTTTTTT. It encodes CSVQSPRWLAGSYTGELFF.

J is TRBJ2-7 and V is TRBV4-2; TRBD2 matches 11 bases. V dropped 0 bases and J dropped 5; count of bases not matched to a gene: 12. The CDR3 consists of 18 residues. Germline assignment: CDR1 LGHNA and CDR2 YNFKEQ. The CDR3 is CASSQDALLAGGKNEQYF. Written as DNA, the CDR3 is TGTGCCAGCAGCCAAGATGCCCTATTAGCGGGAGGGAAAAACGAGCAGTACTTC.

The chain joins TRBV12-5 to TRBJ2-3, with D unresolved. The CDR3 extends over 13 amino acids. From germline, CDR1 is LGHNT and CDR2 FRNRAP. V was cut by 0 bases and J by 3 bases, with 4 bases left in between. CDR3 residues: CASGLVQTDTQYF. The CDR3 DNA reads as TGTGCTAGTGGTTTGGTACAAACAGATACGCAGTATTTT.

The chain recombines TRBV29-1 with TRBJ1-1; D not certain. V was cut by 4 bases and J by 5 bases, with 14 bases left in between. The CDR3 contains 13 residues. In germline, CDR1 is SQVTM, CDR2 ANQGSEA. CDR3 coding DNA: TGCAGCGTTGTAGGAGGGATGGGAACTGAAGCTTTCTTT. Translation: CSVVGGMGTEAFF.

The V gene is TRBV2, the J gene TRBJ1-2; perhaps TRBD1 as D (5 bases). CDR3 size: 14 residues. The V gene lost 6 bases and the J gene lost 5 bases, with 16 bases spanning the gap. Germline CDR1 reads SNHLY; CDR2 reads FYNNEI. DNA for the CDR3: TGTGCCAGCAGAGACATCGGGACTTATTATGGCTACACCTTC. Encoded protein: CASRDIGTYYGYTF.

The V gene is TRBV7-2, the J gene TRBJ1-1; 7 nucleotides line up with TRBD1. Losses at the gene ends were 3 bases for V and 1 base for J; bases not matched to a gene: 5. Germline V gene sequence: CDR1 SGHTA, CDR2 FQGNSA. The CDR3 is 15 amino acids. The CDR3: CASSFSTGENTEAFF. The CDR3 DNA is TGTGCCAGCAGCTTCTCTACAGGGGAGAACACTGAAGCTTTCTTT.

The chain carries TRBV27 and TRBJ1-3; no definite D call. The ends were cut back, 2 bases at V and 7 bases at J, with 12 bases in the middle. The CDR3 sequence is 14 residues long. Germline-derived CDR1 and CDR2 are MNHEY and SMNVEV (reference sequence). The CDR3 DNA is TGTGCCAGCAGTTTAAACAGAGGGTTTAACACCATATATTTT. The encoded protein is CASSLNRGFNTIYF.

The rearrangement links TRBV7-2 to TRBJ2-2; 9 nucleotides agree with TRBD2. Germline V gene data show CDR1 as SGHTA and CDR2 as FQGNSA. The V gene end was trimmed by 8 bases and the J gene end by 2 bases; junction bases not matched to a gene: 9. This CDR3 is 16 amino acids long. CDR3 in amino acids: CASFDQGLANTGELFF. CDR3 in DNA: TGTGCCAGCTTTGACCAGGGACTAGCAAACACCGGGGAGCTGTTTTTT.

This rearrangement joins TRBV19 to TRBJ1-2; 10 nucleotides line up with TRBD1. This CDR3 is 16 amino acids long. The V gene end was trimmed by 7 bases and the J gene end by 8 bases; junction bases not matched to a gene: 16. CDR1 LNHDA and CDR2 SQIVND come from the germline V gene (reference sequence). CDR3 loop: CASTIGGTGESGGYTF. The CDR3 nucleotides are TGTGCCAGTACCATAGGAGGGACAGGGGAATCTGGAGGCTACACCTTC.